Below, 25 T cell receptor beta chains from the same sample are listed, as sequenced in a study of T cells in localized non-small cell lung cancer. The data were produced by immunoSEQ multiplex PCR, yet TCRdb's version contains in-frame clones alone and is incomplete. The sample lists some 50,000 clones, approximately 81% seen once, with about 15% in the top ten. The specimen was peripheral blood mononuclear cells, collected before any cancer treatment. Receptors originate from a man aged 40-75 years with stage III lung adenocarcinoma.

The rearrangement uses TRBV18 and TRBJ1-2; D gene uncertain. The CDR3 is made up of 13 amino acids. The germline V gene has CDR1 KGHSH and CDR2 LQKENI. The germline V and J ends were trimmed by 0 bases and 8 bases, with 10 bases remaining between them. The CDR3 region is CASSPPASFGYTF. DNA for the CDR3: TGTGCCAGCTCACCACCGGCGTCGTTCGGCTACACCTTC.

The chain joins TRBV29-1 to TRBJ2-1, with TRBD2 matching 10 bases. J lost 4 bases, V lost 0 bases, and 12 bases had no gene match. Per the germline V gene, CDR1 is SQVTM and CDR2 is ANQGSEA. This CDR3 has 18 residues. The CDR3 is CSVEDFLAGDKRYNEQFF. The CDR3 nucleotides read TGCAGCGTTGAAGATTTCCTAGCGGGGGACAAACGATACAATGAGCAGTTCTTC.

This chain links TRBV19 with TRBJ2-1; perhaps TRBD2 as D (7 bases). The CDR3 length is 15 residues. Germline CDR1 and CDR2: LNHDA and SQIVND (reference sequence). Trimming shortened V by 3 bases and J by 7 bases, and 16 bases separated the two germline ends. CDR3 coding DNA: TGTGCCAGTAGTATTGGGAGGGGGGTGTTGAATGAGCAGTTCTTC. It is translated as CASSIGRGVLNEQFF.

The rearrangement uses TRBV21-1 and TRBJ1-2; TRBD1 reflects the table's D call only, with no check against the DNA. TRBV21-1 constitutes a pseudogene. CDR3 length equals 20 residues. This CDR3 is CASSKGNRGGQTLANYGYTF. The CDR3, as DNA: TGTGCCAGCAGCAAAGGCAATAGGGGCGGACAGACCCTAGCTAACTATGGCTACACCTTC.

The chain employs TRBV2 and TRBJ1-2, with D unclear. The V gene's germline CDR1 is SNHLY and CDR2 FYNNEI. V gave up 7 bases and J gave up 4 bases, with 13 bases separating them. The CDR3 extends over 13 amino acids. The CDR3 DNA reads as TGTGCCAGCACCACCTCTCTCGGCTATGGCTACACCTTC. It is translated as CASTTSLGYGYTF.

This clone is labeled as medium-sized. The chain combines TRBV6-4 with TRBJ1-1; 8 bases map to TRBD1. The germline CDR1 and CDR2 sequences are MRHNA and SNTAGT. Trimming at V came to 6 bases and at J to 7 bases, leaving 10 bases not matched to a gene. This CDR3 contains 14 residues. The DNA of the CDR3 is TGTGCCAGCAGCCCAGGGGGCACTCTCGTTGAAGCTTTCTTT. Translating it yields CASSPGGTLVEAFF.

This clone was counted only a few times. The chain combines TRBV15 with TRBJ2-7; possible D gene TRBD2, 6 bases. V lost 5 bases, J lost 5 bases, and 13 bases lay in between. This CDR3 spans 13 amino acids. Germline V gives CDR1 LNHNV, CDR2 YYDKDF (reference sequence). The CDR3 is CATSSRDFNEQYF. For the CDR3, the DNA is TGTGCCACCAGCTCCCGGGACTTCAACGAGCAGTACTTC.

This rearrangement joins TRBV7-3 to TRBJ2-1; the match to TRBD2 covers 11 bases. Per the germline V gene, CDR1 is SGHTA and CDR2 is FQGTGA. CDR3 length equals 14 residues. V trimming: 3 bases; J trimming: 9 bases; junction bases outside the gene matches: 4. The CDR3 spells CASSFSGGASEQFF. In DNA, the CDR3 is TGTGCCAGCAGCTTTAGCGGGGGGGCCTCTGAGCAGTTCTTC.

V is TRBV5-4 and J is TRBJ2-7, with D perhaps matching TRBD1 (6 bases). Germline loops: CDR1 SGHNT, CDR2 YYREEE (reference sequence). V lost 2 bases and J 1 base, leaving 13 bases between the germline ends. The CDR3 is 15 amino acids. CDR3 in amino acids: CASSLQGQLSYEQYF. The CDR3 nucleotides are TGTGCCAGCAGCTTACAAGGACAGCTATCCTACGAGCAGTACTTC.

The CDR3 nucleotides read TGTGCCAGCACTAGGACTGTCGGGTCCTACGAGCAGTACTTC. It translates to CASTRTVGSYEQYF. This chain links TRBV6-6 with TRBJ2-7; possibly TRBD2 for D (5 bases). The germline CDR1 and CDR2 sequences are MNHNY and SVGAGI (reference sequence). This CDR3 spans 14 amino acids. The germline V and J ends were trimmed by 7 bases and 1 base, with 14 bases remaining between them.

This clone turned up a few times. One end of the junction fails to match germline, which may point to a read error. The chain carries TRBV19 and TRBJ1-5; D gene uncertain. From germline, CDR1 is LNHDA and CDR2 SQIVND (reference sequence). There are 14 residues in the CDR3. The CDR3 coding sequence is TGTGCTAGTAGGGAAAGCATTAGCAATCAGCCCCAGCATTTT. Protein product: CASRESISNQPQHF.

V is TRBV7-8 and J is TRBJ1-2; D not certain. V lost 1 base to trimming and J lost 4 bases, with 16 bases between them. Germline V CDR1 and CDR2: SGHVS, FQNEAQ. The CDR3 covers 16 residues. The CDR3 DNA is TGTGCCAGCAGCTTAGAGGGTAGCCGCCAGGTCTATGGCTACACCTTC. Its protein product is CASSLEGSRQVYGYTF.

The rearrangement uses TRBV10-2 and TRBJ2-2; TRBD1 matches at 8 bases. The CDR3 totals 12 residues. Germline lookup yields CDR1 WSHSY and CDR2 SAAADI. V was pared by 10 bases and J by 7 bases, with 5 bases of the junction left unmatched. As DNA, the CDR3 is TGCGCCACCGGGACAGGCTACGGGGAGCTGTTTTTT. Protein sequence: CATGTGYGELFF.

The chain joins TRBV9 to TRBJ2-1; D may be TRBD1 (5 bases). Germline CDR1 SGDLS, CDR2 YYNGEE. V shed 3 bases and J shed 0 bases, with 13 bases lying between them. The CDR3 length is 16 residues. This CDR3 reads CASSGQGLSSYNEQFF. The CDR3 DNA is TGTGCCAGCAGCGGCCAGGGTCTCAGCTCCTACAATGAGCAGTTCTTC.

This chain joins TRBV4-1 and TRBJ2-7; 11 nucleotides match TRBD2. Per germline, CDR1 MGHRA and CDR2 YSYEKL. This CDR3 is 15 amino acids long. The J segment lost 2 bases and the V segment lost 5 bases, leaving 5 bases of the junction unmatched. CDR3 nucleotides: TGCGCCAGCAGCACACTAGCGGGGGTTACCTACGAGCAGTACTTC. Residues: CASSTLAGVTYEQYF.

This chain joins TRBV6-6 and TRBJ2-1; D unresolved. This CDR3 spans 12 amino acids. The germline V and J ends were trimmed by 2 bases and 7 bases, with 6 bases remaining between them. In germline, CDR1 is MNHNY, CDR2 SVGAGI (reference sequence). The CDR3 sequence is CASSYDVNEQFF. In nucleotides, the CDR3 is TGTGCCAGCAGTTACGACGTTAATGAGCAGTTCTTC.

The chain has TRBV2 and TRBJ1-2; TRBD1 agrees at 9 bases. The CDR3 has 14 residues. J gave up 2 bases and V 8 bases, and 6 bases lay outside the gene matches. Germline V gives CDR1 SNHLY, CDR2 FYNNEI. The CDR3 nucleotides are TGTGCCAGCTCAAGGACAGGGGTGAACTATGGCTACACCTTC. This sequence encodes CASSRTGVNYGYTF.

The CDR3: CAWSRGGAQETQYF. The DNA of the CDR3 is TGTGCCTGGAGTCGGGGCGGGGCTCAAGAGACCCAGTACTTC. This sequence joins TRBV30 and TRBJ2-5; possibly TRBD2 for D (6 bases). The CDR3 is made up of 14 amino acids. Germline V gives CDR1 GTSNPN, CDR2 SVGIG (reference sequence). V was trimmed by 2 bases and J by 2 bases, leaving 12 bases between them.

V is TRBV7-8 and J is TRBJ1-1; maybe TRBD1 (5 bases). CDR3 size: 17 residues. CDR1 is SGHVS and CDR2 is FQNEAQ in the germline V gene. V lost 6 bases to trimming and J lost 3 bases, with 23 bases between them. The CDR3 bases are TGTGCCAGCAGGAATATCCGGGGACTGATAGGGGACACTGAAGCTTTCTTT. The encoded protein is CASRNIRGLIGDTEAFF.

The chain links TRBV6-5 to TRBJ2-2; 8 nucleotides line up with TRBD2. CDR1 MNHEY and CDR2 SVGAGI come from the germline V gene. CDR3 length: 15 residues. V trimming: 4 bases; J trimming: 6 bases; junction bases outside the gene matches: 7. CDR3 sequence reads: CASSSTTSGPGELFF. The CDR3 DNA reads as TGTGCCAGCAGTTCAACAACTAGCGGCCCCGGGGAGCTGTTTTTT.

This clone was recorded only once. As DNA, the CDR3 is TGTGCCAGCAGTGCGGATCACCTCTACAATGAGCAGTTCTTC. This gives the protein CASSADHLYNEQFF. The chain is built from TRBV6-4 and TRBJ2-1; unclear D gene. CDR3 length: 14 residues. Germline V gene lookup returns CDR1 MRHNA and CDR2 SNTAGT. Trimming pared 4 bases from V and 3 bases from J, leaving 10 bases between.

J is TRBJ2-7 and V is TRBV10-1; D might be TRBD1 (6 bases). V was shortened by 0 bases and J by 0 bases, with 9 bases between the two germline ends. The CDR3 contains 15 residues. Germline loops: CDR1 WNHNN, CDR2 SYGVQD (reference sequence). CDR3 in DNA: TGCGCCAGCAGTGAGTCCCGGGACACCTCCTACGAGCAGTACTTC. Its translation: CASSESRDTSYEQYF.

In DNA form, the CDR3 reads TGTGCCACCAGAAGGGGTCAGTCCACAGATACGCAGTATTTT. This gives the protein CATRRGQSTDTQYF. J is TRBJ2-3 and V is TRBV15; maybe TRBD1 (5 bases). The CDR3 extends over 14 amino acids. V was pared by 6 bases and J by 2 bases, with 12 bases between. The germline V gene encodes CDR1 LNHNV and CDR2 YYDKDF (reference sequence).

This rearrangement joins TRBV7-6 to TRBJ1-4; D not certain. CDR3 length equals 16 residues. V lost 2 bases and J lost 4, with 14 bases in between. The germline CDR1 and CDR2 sequences are SGHVS and FNYEAQ. For the CDR3, the DNA is TGTGCCAGCAGCTTATTGGCGAAAAGCGATAATGAAAAACTGTTTTTT. Translation gives CASSLLAKSDNEKLFF.

This clone is classed as medium-sized. This chain connects TRBV6-4 to TRBJ2-3; TRBD2 agrees at 16 bases. The germline CDR1 and CDR2 sequences are MRHNA and SNTAGT. The CDR3 is 16 amino acids. The V segment lost 2 bases and the J segment 4 bases; nucleotides outside the gene matches: 0. CDR3 bases: TGTGCCAGCAGTGACGGGACTAGCGGGGGGGCAGATACGCAGTATTTT. Protein sequence: CASSDGTSGGADTQYF.